These 25 T cell receptor beta chains came from one sample sequenced in a study of T cells after yellow fever vaccination (dated by TCRdb to between 2018 and 2021). Sample treatment or condition, as interpreted from the label and publication: live attenuated yellow fever vaccine strain. The library was prepared using 5' RACE. TCRdb names Illumina HiSeq 2500 as the instrument used. The public reads were quality trimmed at Q25 with fastp and then assembled into clones with MiXCR by TCRdb, keeping productive beta chains. One record per CDR3 amino acid sequence lists the most common genes and DNA. In this sample the table shows approximately 550,000 distinct CDR3 sequences, 15% to 20% of which occur a single time. Approximately 14% of the sample lies in the top ten. Sample: PBMCs, taken 15 days after the yellow fever booster vaccination. Every receptor here comes from a man aged 30 to 45 who received the YFV17D yellow fever vaccine.

This clonotype was counted between two and nine times. The chain carries TRBV5-5 and TRBJ1-6; D gene ambiguous. V lost 0 bases and J lost 6, with 10 bases in between. This CDR3 comprises 15 residues. Germline V gene lookup returns CDR1 SGHKS and CDR2 YYEKEE (reference sequence). CDR3 sequence reads: CASSLVEGTNSPLHF. The CDR3, as DNA: TGTGCCAGCAGCTTGGTGGAGGGTACTAATTCACCCCTCCACTTT. The whole variable domain, filled in from reference TRBV5-5 and TRBJ1-6, reads DAGVTQSPTHLIKTRGQQVTLRCSPISGHKSVSWYQQVLGQGPQFIFQYYEKEERGRGNFPDRFSARQFPNYSSELNVNALLLGDSALYLCASSLVEGTNSPLHFGNGTRLTVT.

J is TRBJ2-4 and V is TRBV7-9; TRBD1 matches 9 bases. There are 12 residues in the CDR3. With 3 bases clipped from V and 13 bases from J, the junction kept 4 bases outside the gene matches. Germline V gives CDR1 SEHNR, CDR2 FQNEAQ (reference sequence). The CDR3 DNA follows: TGTGCCAGCAGCTTGTCCGGGACAGGGCAGTACTTC. Its protein is CASSLSGTGQYF.

The V gene is TRBV7-2, the J gene TRBJ1-1; D is undetermined. This CDR3 has 15 amino acids. The germline V gene encodes CDR1 SGHTA and CDR2 FQGNSA. V was clipped by 1 base and J by 3 bases, with 12 bases between them. CDR3 protein: CASSLVPYRYTEAFF. The CDR3 DNA follows: TGTGCCAGCAGCTTAGTCCCTTACAGATACACTGAAGCTTTCTTT.

The chain links TRBV28 to TRBJ2-7; TRBD2 might be the D (6 bases). V lost 8 bases and J 4 bases, leaving 9 bases between the germline ends. The germline V gene has CDR1 MDHEN and CDR2 SYDVKM. This CDR3 comprises 11 residues. The CDR3 reads CASGRFYEQYF. In DNA, the CDR3 is TGTGCCAGCGGGAGGTTTTACGAGCAGTACTTC.

This clonotype was seen more than once but under ten times. This chain uses TRBV20-1 with TRBJ2-3; 9 bases match TRBD2. The trim removed 1 base at V and 6 bases at J, leaving 5 bases unmatched. CDR1 and CDR2 (germline): DFQATT, SNEGSKA (reference sequence). The CDR3 consists of 14 residues. CDR3 nucleotide sequence: TGCAGTGCTAGAGGGACTAGCGAATTGGATACGCAGTATTTT. As protein: CSARGTSELDTQYF.

This chain joins TRBV13 and TRBJ2-1; 10 bases align to TRBD2. Losses at the gene ends were 5 bases for V and 3 bases for J; bases not matched to a gene: 7. The CDR3 is 16 residues long. Looked up from germline, CDR1 is PRHDT and CDR2 is FYEKMQ (reference sequence). Here the CDR3 reads CASSPKLAGSYNEQFF. CDR3 nucleotides: TGTGCCAGCAGCCCAAAACTAGCGGGAAGCTACAATGAGCAGTTCTTC.

This clonotype was detected only a few times. The rearrangement uses TRBV20-1 and TRBJ2-7; TRBD2 is a possible D gene (7 bases). The CDR3 is made up of 11 amino acids. V lost 5 bases and J lost 10, with 15 bases in between. The V gene's germline CDR1 is DFQATT and CDR2 SNEGSKA (reference sequence). CDR3 bases: TGCAGTGCTCAAACCCCGGGGGGCCAGTACTTC. Residues: CSAQTPGGQYF.

This clonotype was observed a few times. This chain's CDR3 is CASGSTGVLQETQYF. CDR3 nucleotide sequence: TGTGCCAGCGGATCGACAGGGGTTCTTCAAGAGACCCAGTACTTC. V usage is TRBV25-1 and J usage is TRBJ2-5, with 8 bases that match TRBD1. Germline CDR1 MGHDK, CDR2 SYGVNS. CDR3 length: 15 amino acids. Trimming took 8 bases from V and 2 from J; bases not matched to a gene: 10.

This clonotype was seen only a few times. This rearrangement joins TRBV19 to TRBJ2-7; no reliable D call. The CDR3 runs 16 residues. CDR1 is LNHDA, CDR2 SQIVND, per germline (reference sequence). V dropped 0 bases and J dropped 2 bases, with 14 bases sitting between them. The CDR3: CASSIEGRPGAYEQYF. DNA of the CDR3: TGTGCCAGTAGTATAGAAGGACGGCCCGGAGCCTACGAGCAGTACTTC.

V usage is TRBV2 and J usage is TRBJ2-5; maybe TRBD1 (6 bases). The CDR3 contains 12 residues. Deletions cut 11 bases from V and 5 bases from J, with 15 bases between. In germline, CDR1 is SNHLY, CDR2 FYNNEI. CDR3 protein: CACNRVRETQYF. The CDR3 coding sequence is TGTGCCTGTAACAGGGTGCGGGAGACCCAGTACTTC.

This clonotype was counted between two and nine times. The chain couples TRBV6-5 to TRBJ2-5; possibly TRBD1 for D (6 bases). The V gene lost 4 bases and the J gene lost 3 bases, with 12 bases spanning the gap. This CDR3 spans 14 amino acids. Germline-derived CDR1 and CDR2 are MNHEY and SVGAGI. CDR3 in DNA: TGTGCCAGCAGTTCTGTGCACAGGGAAGAGACCCAGTACTTC. Translated: CASSSVHREETQYF.

This clonotype occurred a few times. This sequence joins TRBV7-2 and TRBJ2-7; D not certain. Germline V CDR1 and CDR2: SGHTA, FQGNSA. The CDR3 covers 12 residues. V gave up 5 bases and J gave up 9 bases, with 14 bases separating them. The CDR3 region has the DNA TGTGCCAGCAGCAATCTCTGGGAAGGGCAGTACTTC. Protein sequence: CASSNLWEGQYF.

There are many counts of this clonotype. DNA for the CDR3: TGTGCCACCGGACTAGCGGGCTACAATGAGCAGTTCTTC. Its translation: CATGLAGYNEQFF. The J gene is TRBJ2-1, the V gene TRBV24-1, with 11 bases fitting TRBD2. CDR3 size: 13 residues. Losses at the gene ends were 9 bases for V and 3 bases for J; bases not matched to a gene: 0. CDR1 is KGHDR and CDR2 is SFDVKD in the germline V gene.

This chain connects TRBV6-1 to TRBJ2-3; TRBD2 might be the D (6 bases). The V gene's germline CDR1 is MNHNS and CDR2 SASEGT. The CDR3 loop spans 13 amino acids. V gave up 7 bases and J gave up 3 bases, with 11 bases separating them. CDR3 protein: CASKVSGTDTQYF. CDR3 nucleotides: TGTGCCAGCAAAGTTAGCGGAACAGATACGCAGTATTTT.

The chain employs TRBV6-2 or TRBV6-3 and TRBJ1-2; TRBD1 agrees at 8 bases. This CDR3 region has 14 residues. V trimming: 10 bases; J trimming: 5 bases; junction bases outside the gene matches: 12. CDR1 is MNHEY, CDR2 SVGEGT, per germline. Here the CDR3 reads CATSRTGTGYGYTF. Here the CDR3 DNA reads TGTGCCACCTCGCGTACCGGGACAGGATATGGCTACACCTTC.

In its sample, this clonotype was seen a few times. The chain employs TRBV11-2 and TRBJ2-5, with TRBD2 matching 9 bases. This CDR3 comprises 19 residues. Germline trimming cut 6 bases from V and 4 bases from J; bases unmatched to any gene: 21. CDR1 is SGHAT, CDR2 FQNNGV, per germline. The CDR3 nucleotides are TGTGCCAGCAGAGGTCCACGGATCGCTAGCGGGATTTCGGGAGAGACCCAGTACTTC. It yields the protein CASRGPRIASGISGETQYF.

There are a few counts of this clonotype. The chain recombines TRBV27 with TRBJ2-1, with D possibly matching TRBD2 (5 bases). The CDR3 is 15 residues long. CDR1 is MNHEY, CDR2 SMNVEV, per germline (reference sequence). Deletions cut 6 bases from V and 4 bases from J, with 16 bases between. In DNA, the CDR3 is TGTGCCAGCAGCAAGGACTCCGCCTCTTACAATGAGCAGTTCTTC. It yields the protein CASSKDSASYNEQFF.

The chain uses TRBV7-9 and TRBJ2-1; D is unresolved. Trimming took off 1 base at V and 8 bases at J, with 15 bases between the two ends. Germline-derived CDR1 and CDR2 are SEHNR and FQNEAQ (reference sequence). The CDR3 extends over 15 amino acids. Written as DNA, the CDR3 is TGTGCCAGCAGCTTAGGGCCTGTGACCGTCGATGAGCAGTTCTTC. It encodes CASSLGPVTVDEQFF.

V gene TRBV7-2 combines with J gene TRBJ2-7; unclear D gene. V was cut by 2 bases and J by 9 bases, with 17 bases left in between. The CDR3 is made up of 14 amino acids. CDR1 is SGHTA and CDR2 is FQGNSA in the germline V gene. CDR3 amino acids: CASSLTPFDSWQYF. DNA for the CDR3: TGTGCCAGCAGCTTAACGCCGTTCGATTCGTGGCAGTACTTC.

V is TRBV7-2 and J is TRBJ2-2, with TRBD1 as a possible D gene (5 bases). Trimming cost V 5 bases and J 2 bases, with 12 bases left between them. The CDR3 is 15 amino acids. Germline-derived CDR1 and CDR2 are SGHTA and FQGNSA. CDR3 DNA: TGTGCCAGCAGCGGACAAGGGGCAAACACCGGGGAGCTGTTTTTT. It codes for CASSGQGANTGELFF.

The V call is TRBV19, the J call TRBJ2-2, with 7 bases identical to TRBD1. This CDR3 spans 14 amino acids. CDR1 is LNHDA and CDR2 is SQIVND in the germline V gene (reference sequence). V dropped 7 bases and J dropped 6; count of bases not matched to a gene: 8. The CDR3 loop reads CASTQQGSAGELFF. The CDR3 DNA sequence: TGTGCCAGTACTCAACAGGGGAGCGCCGGGGAGCTGTTTTTT. Variable domain in full (rest from reference TRBV19 and TRBJ2-2): DGGITQSPKYLFRKEGQNVTLSCEQNLNHDAMYWYRQDPGQGLRLIYYSQIVNDFQKGDIAEGYSVSREKKESFPLTVTSAQKNPTAFYLCASTQQGSAGELFFGEGSRLTVL.

The chain couples TRBV7-2 to TRBJ2-3; D is unclear. Germline lookup yields CDR1 SGHTA and CDR2 FQGNSA. The CDR3 consists of 16 residues. Trimming pared 3 bases from V and 0 bases from J, leaving 13 bases between. In nucleotides, the CDR3 is TGTGCCAGCAGCTTTCTAGGGAATCCTAGCACAGATACGCAGTATTTT. This sequence encodes CASSFLGNPSTDTQYF.

The rearrangement links TRBV28 to TRBJ2-5, with D possibly being TRBD1 (6 bases). Trimming removed 6 bases at V and 7 bases at J, with 12 bases between. The CDR3 loop spans 12 amino acids. Per germline, CDR1 MDHEN and CDR2 SYDVKM. The CDR3 sequence is CASSQGRGTQYF. CDR3 bases: TGTGCCAGCAGCCAGGGGAGAGGGACCCAGTACTTC.

This clonotype occurred a few times. The chain employs TRBV6-2 or TRBV6-3 and TRBJ2-7; 8 positions match TRBD1. J gave up 2 bases and V 7 bases, and 4 bases lay outside the gene matches. CDR3 length: 13 amino acids. Germline V gives CDR1 MNHEY, CDR2 SVGEGT. The DNA of the CDR3 is TGTGCCAGCACCCGGACAGGGACCTACGAGCAGTACTTC. Its translation is CASTRTGTYEQYF.

This clonotype was detected a few times. The chain links TRBV5-4 to TRBJ2-4, with D possibly being TRBD1 or TRBD2 (5 bases each). Germline V gene lookup returns CDR1 SGHNT and CDR2 YYREEE (reference sequence). Trimming removed 4 bases from V and 2 bases from J, with 16 bases in between. CDR3 length equals 16 residues. CDR3 amino acids: CASSRYVWGTKNIQYF. CDR3 sequence (DNA): TGTGCCAGCAGCCGTTATGTGTGGGGGACCAAAAACATTCAGTACTTC.